This section outlines one TCR beta chain sequence together with its context. Original analysis: Nucleated cell counts were estimated from reference gene primer amplification. The data were produced by immunoSEQ multiplex PCR, yet TCRdb's version contains in-frame clones alone and is incomplete. For V, J and clone size, that table is used; D and trimming come from the DNA. The sample lists about 340,000 clones, roughly 90% occurring once. The age range of participants was 18 to 89 years, with residence in about two dozen US areas. This CDR3 comprises 15 residues. Germline CDR1 and CDR2: MDHEN and SYDVKM. Trimming left V 3 bases short and J 1 base short, with 12 bases between. This sample is drawn from a study of blood T cell repertoires in COVID-19.

The sequenced material came from PBMCs or T cells enriched from blood (not recorded which). This sequence was found in a young woman who had recovered from COVID-19. The chain joins TRBV28 to TRBJ1-2; perhaps TRBD1 as D (5 bases). Here the CDR3 reads CASSLQGGINYGYTF. CDR3 nucleotide sequence: TGTGCCAGCAGTTTGCAGGGAGGTATTAACTATGGCTACACCTTC.